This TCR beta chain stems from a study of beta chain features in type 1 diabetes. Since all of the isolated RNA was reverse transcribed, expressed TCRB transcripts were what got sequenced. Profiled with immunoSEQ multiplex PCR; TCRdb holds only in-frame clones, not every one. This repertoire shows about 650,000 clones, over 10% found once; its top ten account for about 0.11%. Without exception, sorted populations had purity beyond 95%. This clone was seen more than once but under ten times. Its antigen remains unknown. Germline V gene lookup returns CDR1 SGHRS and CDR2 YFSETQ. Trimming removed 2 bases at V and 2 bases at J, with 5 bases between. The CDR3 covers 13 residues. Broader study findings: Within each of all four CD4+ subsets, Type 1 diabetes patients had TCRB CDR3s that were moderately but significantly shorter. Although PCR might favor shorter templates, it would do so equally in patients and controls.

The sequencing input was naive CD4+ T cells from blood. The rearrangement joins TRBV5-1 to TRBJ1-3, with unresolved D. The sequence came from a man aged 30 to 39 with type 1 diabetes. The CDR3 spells CASSFGPGNTIYF. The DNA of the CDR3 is TGCGCCAGCAGCTTCGGTCCTGGAAACACCATATATTTT.